The 28 T cell receptor beta chains below were found in one sample sequenced in a study of T-cell memory formation after mild COVID-19. TCRdb fed the 5' RACE reads into MiXCR, producing one record per CDR3 protein. In the table there are about 290,000 distinct CDR3 sequences, approximately 15% of which are singletons. Sequencing was performed on PBMCs or a T cell subset sorted from them (not recorded which). All receptors come from a man aged 18-30 years who had mild COVID-19 (a few samples of this study predate the infection). Cell type and time point are not known.

This clonotype was observed a handful of times. This sequence joins TRBV2 and TRBJ2-7, with a tentative D call TRBD2 (6 bases). The CDR3 is made up of 12 amino acids. Germline CDR1 reads SNHLY; CDR2 reads FYNNEI. Deletions cut 8 bases from V and 0 bases from J, with 8 bases between. The CDR3 nucleotides read TGTGCCAGCGGGGGGAGCTCCTACGAGCAGTACTTC. This gives the protein CASGGSSYEQYF.

The chain has TRBV5-1 and TRBJ1-2; D remains unclear. The V gene lost 4 bases and the J gene lost 4 bases, with 14 bases spanning the gap. This CDR3 comprises 14 residues. Germline V gives CDR1 SGHRS, CDR2 YFSETQ. The CDR3 DNA sequence: TGCGCCAGCAGCAATGGACTCTGGCGCTATGGCTACACCTTC. This sequence encodes CASSNGLWRYGYTF.

This clonotype has ten or more counts. This chain uses TRBV5-6 with TRBJ2-7, with D uncertain. CDR1 and CDR2 (germline): SGHDT, YYEEEE. This CDR3 comprises 13 residues. V shed 2 bases and J shed 0 bases, with 6 bases lying between them. The CDR3 loop reads CASSLVVSYEQYF. The CDR3, as DNA: TGTGCCAGCAGCTTAGTCGTCTCCTACGAGCAGTACTTC.

This chain links TRBV10-2 with TRBJ2-7; D is perhaps TRBD1 or TRBD2 (5 bases each). The germline gives CDR1 WSHSY, CDR2 SAAADI. CDR3 length: 13 residues. This chain's CDR3 is CASMGVGVTSCHV. CDR3 nucleotides: TGCGCCAGCATGGGGGTTGGGGTAACGTCCTGTCACGTC.

V gene TRBV4-1 combines with J gene TRBJ1-1; D is uncertain. CDR3 length: 17 residues. V dropped 2 bases and J dropped 1 base, with 17 bases sitting between them. Germline CDR1 reads MGHRA; CDR2 reads YSYEKL. In nucleotides, the CDR3 is TGCGCCAGCAGCCAACCCTTCGAGTCCGAGAAGAACACTGAAGCTTTCTTT. It specifies CASSQPFESEKNTEAFF.

A few counts support this clonotype. The chain links TRBV5-4 to TRBJ1-4, with 11 bases lining up with TRBD1. Trimming took 4 bases from V and 6 from J; bases not matched to a gene: 5. This CDR3 is built from 15 residues. The germline gives CDR1 SGHNT, CDR2 YYREEE (reference sequence). CDR3 DNA: TGTGCCAGCAGCCGAGGACAGGGGGCGCATGAAAAACTGTTTTTT. This gives the protein CASSRGQGAHEKLFF.

The genes are TRBV7-2 and TRBJ1-6; D call uncertain. Germline assignment: CDR1 SGHTA and CDR2 FQGNSA. This CDR3 is 14 amino acids long. V was clipped by 4 bases and J by 4 bases, with 8 bases between them. DNA of the CDR3: TGTGCCAGCAGCTCCAGGACGTATAATTCACCCCTCCACTTT. Translation gives CASSSRTYNSPLHF.

The rearrangement links TRBV10-3 to TRBJ2-3; 11 positions match TRBD2. The J segment lost 2 bases and the V segment lost 6 bases, leaving 10 bases of the junction unmatched. This CDR3 spans 17 amino acids. Germline values: CDR1 ENHRY, CDR2 SYGVKD. The CDR3 protein is CAIRASGTSGVTDTQYF. The CDR3 nucleotides are TGTGCCATCAGAGCCTCCGGGACTAGCGGAGTCACAGATACGCAGTATTTT.

The J gene is TRBJ2-5, the V gene TRBV5-1, with 11 bases that match TRBD2. The trim removed 3 bases at V and 2 bases at J, leaving 15 bases unmatched. From germline, CDR1 is SGHRS and CDR2 YFSETQ. The CDR3 totals 19 residues. The DNA for the CDR3 is TGCGCCAGCAGCTCGAGAGCCTTACTACTAGCGGGGGAACAAGAGACCCAGTACTTC. It translates to CASSSRALLLAGEQETQYF. Full variable domain (outside the CDR3, taken from reference TRBV5-1 and TRBJ2-5): KAGVTQTPRYLIKTRGQQVTLSCSPISGHRSVSWYQQTPGQGLQFLFEYFSETQRNKGNFPGRFSGRQFSNSRSEMNVSTLELGDSALYLCASSSRALLLAGEQETQYFGPGTRLLVL.

There are a few counts of this clonotype. The chain couples TRBV6-6 to TRBJ2-5, with D hard to call. Trimming stripped 0 bases from V and 2 bases from J, with 4 bases between. Germline assignment: CDR1 MNHNY and CDR2 SVGAGI (reference sequence). The CDR3 has 13 residues. The CDR3 spells CASSYSGQETQYF. CDR3 in DNA: TGTGCCAGCAGTTACTCAGGTCAAGAGACCCAGTACTTC.

The chain carries TRBV29-1 and TRBJ2-1; D not certain. From germline, CDR1 is SQVTM and CDR2 ANQGSEA. This CDR3 region has 14 residues. V lost 3 bases, J lost 6 bases, and 15 bases lay in between. The DNA for the CDR3 is TGCAGCGTTGACACCCTTTATCCCTCCAATGAGCAGTTCTTC. It is translated as CSVDTLYPSNEQFF.

This clonotype was observed at least ten times. The chain uses TRBV5-6 and TRBJ2-1, with 7 bases that match TRBD2. The CDR3 runs 15 residues. Germline V gives CDR1 SGHDT, CDR2 YYEEEE. The J segment lost 3 bases and the V segment lost 4 bases, leaving 7 bases of the junction unmatched. The CDR3 protein is CASSPKSGDYNEQFF. The CDR3 nucleotides read TGTGCCAGCAGCCCTAAAAGCGGGGACTACAATGAGCAGTTCTTC.

This clonotype has only a few counts. This chain links TRBV9 with TRBJ2-2; 7 bases are shared with TRBD1. CDR1 and CDR2 from the germline V gene are SGDLS and YYNGEE. Trimming at V came to 2 bases and at J to 0 bases, leaving 10 bases not matched to a gene. CDR3 length: 18 amino acids. CDR3 DNA sequence: TGTGCCAGCAGCGTGTCGGGACAGATCATTACGAACACCGGGGAGCTGTTTTTT. This codes for CASSVSGQIITNTGELFF.

V is TRBV6-6 and J is TRBJ2-7; 15 bases are a match to TRBD2. The CDR3 sequence is 16 residues long. J gave up 4 bases and V 0 bases, and 1 base lay outside the gene matches. The germline V gene has CDR1 MNHNY and CDR2 SVGAGI (reference sequence). CDR3 in amino acids: CASSYSGTSGGYEQYF. In DNA form, the CDR3 reads TGTGCCAGCAGTTACTCAGGGACTAGCGGGGGGTACGAGCAGTACTTC.

CDR3 region: CASSGRGAGASTDTQYF. CDR3 sequence (DNA): TGTGCCAGCAGCGGACGTGGGGCCGGGGCTAGCACAGATACGCAGTATTTT. The chain couples TRBV11-2 to TRBJ2-3; tentatively, D is TRBD1 or TRBD2 (5 bases each). Between the trimmed V and J ends, which lost 5 bases and 0 bases, there was a span of 18 bases. The CDR3 loop spans 17 amino acids. Germline V CDR1 and CDR2: SGHAT, FQNNGV.

This clonotype has ten or more counts. This chain connects TRBV5-1 to TRBJ2-1; 7 nucleotides match TRBD2. Germline CDR1 is SGHRS and CDR2 is YFSETQ. The CDR3 contains 16 residues. Trimming took 0 bases from V and 7 from J; bases not matched to a gene: 10. CDR3 sequence reads: CASSLVVAGAGNEQFF. CDR3 nucleotides: TGCGCCAGCAGCTTGGTGGTAGCGGGTGCGGGGAATGAGCAGTTCTTC.

This clonotype has only a few counts. The chain employs TRBV7-2 and TRBJ2-1, with D possibly TRBD1 on 7 matching bases. The V gene's germline CDR1 is SGHTA and CDR2 FQGNSA. V lost 6 bases and J lost 2, with 14 bases in between. The CDR3 length is 15 residues. The CDR3 region is CASSFQGGPYNEQFF. The CDR3, as DNA: TGTGCCAGCAGTTTTCAGGGGGGACCCTACAATGAGCAGTTCTTC.

In nucleotides, the CDR3 is TGTGCCAGCAGTTCCGGGCCCCTCAACTATGGCTACACCTTC. It codes for CASSSGPLNYGYTF. The chain couples TRBV27 to TRBJ1-2, with unresolved D. Trimming removed 4 bases at V and 2 bases at J, with 11 bases between. CDR1 and CDR2 from the germline V gene are MNHEY and SMNVEV (reference sequence). This CDR3 has 14 residues.

This clonotype was found a few times. V and J are TRBV7-2 and TRBJ1-2; 10 bases fit TRBD1. Per germline, CDR1 SGHTA and CDR2 FQGNSA. This CDR3 has 17 residues. With V trimmed by 2 bases and J by 3 bases, 9 bases remained unmatched. The CDR3 nucleotides read TGTGCCAGCAGCTTAAGACCCGACAGGGGGCGAGACTATGGCTACACCTTC. Translation gives CASSLRPDRGRDYGYTF. Supplemented by reference TRBV7-2 and TRBJ1-2, the full variable domain reads GAGVSQSPSNKVTEKGKDVELRCDPISGHTALYWYRQSLGQGLEFLIYFQGNSAPDKSGLPSDRFSAERTGGSVSTLTIQRTQQEDSAVYLCASSLRPDRGRDYGYTFGSGTRLTVV.

This clonotype appeared a few times. This chain connects TRBV28 to TRBJ1-1, with unresolved D. From germline, CDR1 is MDHEN and CDR2 SYDVKM. The CDR3 is 13 residues long. The V end lost 3 bases, the J end lost 4 bases, and 9 bases lay between the germline ends. The CDR3 protein is CASSFRVFTEAFF. CDR3 nucleotide sequence: TGTGCCAGCAGTTTTCGGGTTTTCACTGAAGCTTTCTTT.

The chain combines TRBV3-1 with TRBJ1-6; a weak D match, TRBD1 (6 bases). This CDR3 spans 14 amino acids. V shed 9 bases and J shed 3 bases, with 12 bases lying between them. CDR1 and CDR2 from the germline V gene are LGHDT and YNNKEL (reference sequence). As DNA, the CDR3 is TGTGCCAGTCGTCCAGGGGACTATAATTCACCCCTCCACTTT. The encoded protein is CASRPGDYNSPLHF.

V usage is TRBV25-1 and J usage is TRBJ2-7; 7 nucleotides match TRBD2. The CDR3 extends over 12 amino acids. V shed 5 bases, J shed 6 bases, and the junction held 4 bases outside the gene matches. Per the germline V gene, CDR1 is MGHDK and CDR2 is SYGVNS. The CDR3 DNA follows: TGTGCCAGCAGTCCGGGGGGAAGCGAGCAGTACGTC. Amino acid sequence: CASSPGGSEQYV.

This clonotype was seen a few times. The CDR3 nucleotides are TGTGCCAGCAGGTGGGGCACCCAGTATGAGGGCTACACCTTC. This sequence encodes CASRWGTQYEGYTF. The V and J genes are TRBV7-9 and TRBJ1-2, with TRBD1 as a possible D gene (5 bases). CDR3 size: 14 residues. Germline V lookup: CDR1 SEHNR, CDR2 FQNEAQ (reference sequence). The V gene lost 6 bases and the J gene lost 8 bases, with 19 bases spanning the gap.

This clonotype occurred many times. V and J are TRBV4-2 and TRBJ2-1, with 9 nucleotides matching TRBD1. J lost 9 bases, V lost 5 bases, and 14 bases had no gene match. Germline V gene lookup returns CDR1 LGHNA and CDR2 YNFKEQ. There are 16 residues in the CDR3. CDR3 sequence (DNA): TGTGCCAGCAGCTACGAAGGGAGACAGGGGGTTTTTGAGCAGTTCTTC. Amino acids: CASSYEGRQGVFEQFF.

This clonotype came up a few times. V is TRBV6-2 or TRBV6-3 and J is TRBJ2-7; maybe TRBD1 (6 bases). Germline CDR1 reads MNHEY; CDR2 reads SVGEGT. V was pared by 7 bases and J by 1 base, with 14 bases between. The CDR3 totals 14 residues. The CDR3 sequence: CASTPGHSSYEQYV. DNA for the CDR3: TGTGCCAGCACCCCGGGACATTCGTCCTACGAGCAGTACGTC.

The chain combines TRBV7-9 with TRBJ2-5; weak D call: TRBD1 (6 bases). The germline V gene encodes CDR1 SEHNR and CDR2 FQNEAQ (reference sequence). V was clipped by 6 bases and J by 1 base, with 12 bases between them. This CDR3 has 14 amino acids. The CDR3 sequence is CASRKTGPQETQYF. The CDR3 nucleotides are TGTGCCAGCAGAAAGACAGGACCCCAAGAGACCCAGTACTTC.

The V call is TRBV4-1, the J call TRBJ1-5; 8 bases match TRBD1. Germline V gene lookup returns CDR1 MGHRA and CDR2 YSYEKL. V lost 4 bases, J lost 1 base, and 6 bases stayed unmatched. CDR3 length equals 16 residues. CDR3 DNA: TGCGCCAGCAGCCTCCGGACAGGGCCGAGCAATCAGCCCCAGCATTTT. This encodes CASSLRTGPSNQPQHF.

This clonotype came up a few times. The CDR3 sequence: CASSVDTGSTGELFF. The CDR3 coding sequence is TGTGCCAGCAGCGTAGACACAGGTAGCACCGGGGAGCTGTTTTTT. The chain links TRBV9 to TRBJ2-2; maybe TRBD1 (5 bases). CDR1 SGDLS and CDR2 YYNGEE come from the germline V gene. Trimming left V 0 bases short and J 4 bases short, with 10 bases between. This CDR3 is 15 amino acids long.